These T cell receptor beta chains were read from a single sample in a study of cytomegalovirus exposure and HLA in healthy donors. Sequencing was performed with immunoSEQ multiplex PCR; in TCRdb, only in-frame clones are kept and a portion is missing. This listing includes 40,000 to 60,000 clones. Sequencing was done on a sample of PBMCs. The receptor source for this set is a man aged 35 to 55 in good health and CMV-seropositive. Both conserved end residues are part of each CDR3.

j_gene,v_gene,CDR3aa
TRBJ1-5,TRBV28,CASSLLGSRNQPQHF
TRBJ2-5,TRBV27,CASSDKIAPPRTQYF
TRBJ1-2,TRBV11-2,CASSRSGGPGVTF
TRBJ2-5,TRBV7-2,CASSQLAGGQTQYF
TRBJ1-1,TRBV28,CASSTPETAGVEAFF
TRBJ1-2,TRBV19,CASSTRTGVTPYGYTF
TRBJ2-2,TRBV28,CASSTPTGELFF
TRBJ2-7,TRBV10-3,CAISGQGGVSYEQYF
TRBJ2-1,TRBV7-3,CASSSPGTGTYNEQFF
TRBJ2-7,TRBV6-6,CASSFRVYEQYF
TRBJ2-3,TRBV7-2,CASSLWGVAGGSFTDTQYF
TRBJ2-7,TRBV7-3,CASSSTGLAAQYF
TRBJ2-5,TRBV4-2,CASSQDSGTPGLTQYF
TRBJ2-2,TRBV2,CASSEGQGKVGELFF
TRBJ1-1,TRBV7-2,CASSSPQGTEAFF
TRBJ1-2,TRBV28,CASGEGWRYGYTF
TRBJ1-1,TRBV19,CASSIRGLANTEAFF
TRBJ2-6,TRBV9,CASSVGLAGASGANVLTF
TRBJ2-3,TRBV25-1,CASSPRQDEPSTDTQYF
TRBJ2-5,TRBV2,CASSESRGETQYF
TRBJ2-5,TRBV30,CAWSLPGGFETQYF
TRBJ2-6,TRBV28,CASSTTTGVGANVLTF
TRBJ1-4,TRBV19,CASSSTGRGNEKLFF
TRBJ1-2,TRBV28,CASSLITGNYGYTF